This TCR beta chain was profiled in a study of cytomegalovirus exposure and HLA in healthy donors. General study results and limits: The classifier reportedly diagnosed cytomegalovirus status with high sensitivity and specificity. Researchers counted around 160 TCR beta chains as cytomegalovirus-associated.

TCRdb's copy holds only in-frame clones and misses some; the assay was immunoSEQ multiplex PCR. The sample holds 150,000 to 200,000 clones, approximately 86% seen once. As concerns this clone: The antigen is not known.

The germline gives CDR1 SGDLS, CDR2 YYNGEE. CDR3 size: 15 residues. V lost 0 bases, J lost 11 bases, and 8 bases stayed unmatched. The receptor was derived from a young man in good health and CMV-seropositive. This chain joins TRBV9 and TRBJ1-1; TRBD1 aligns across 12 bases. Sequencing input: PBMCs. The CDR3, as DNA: TGTGCCAGCAGCGTAGCTACGGGACAGGGGGCAGGGGCTTTCTTT. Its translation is CASSVATGQGAGAFF. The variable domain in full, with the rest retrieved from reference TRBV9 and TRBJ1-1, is DSGVTQTPKHLITATGQRVTLRCSPRSGDLSVYWYQQSLDQGLQFLIQYYNGEERAKGNILERFSAQQFPDLHSELNLSSLELGDSALYFCASSVATGQGAGAFFGQGTRLTVV.